A selection of T cell receptor beta chains follows, all from one sample in a study of cytomegalovirus exposure and HLA in healthy donors. Sequenced by immunoSEQ multiplex PCR; TCRdb stores in-frame clones only, minus some. Of some 170,000 clones in the sample, 83% are singletons; the top ten hold over 4%. Material for sequencing was PBMCs. The receptors shown here come from a man aged 45-60 years in good health and CMV-seropositive. Each CDR3 is given with its conserved first and last residue. Fields, in order: D gene, V gene, clone size, J gene, CDR3 DNA, CDR3 protein. The D gene is left open where the match is weak. For some rows the clone size is stated as once, few or many, or as a class when expanded; others skip it.

D gene: -
V gene: TRBV28
clone size: -
J gene: TRBJ1-1
CDR3 DNA: TGTGCCAGCAGTTTATGGCGACACACCCCTGGAAGCCGCACTGAAGCTTTCTTT
CDR3 protein: CASSLWRHTPGSRTEAFF

D gene: -
V gene: TRBV21-1
clone size: -
J gene: TRBJ2-3
CDR3 DNA: TGTGCCAGCAGCAAAGTGGAGGGGGGGCCCACAGATACGCAGTATTTT
CDR3 protein: CASSKVEGGPTDTQYF

D gene: TRBD2
V gene: TRBV11-2
clone size: -
J gene: TRBJ2-1
CDR3 DNA: TGTGCCAGCAGCTGGGGACTAGCGGGTTCTGCTGAGCAGTTCTTC
CDR3 protein: CASSWGLAGSAEQFF

D gene: -
V gene: TRBV7-2
clone size: -
J gene: TRBJ2-2
CDR3 DNA: TGTGCCAGCAGTCGATCTATCATCCGTGGTACCGGGGAGCTGTTTTTT
CDR3 protein: CASSRSIIRGTGELFF

D gene: TRBD1
V gene: TRBV18
clone size: -
J gene: TRBJ1-2
CDR3 DNA: TGTGCCAGCTCACCCGGGACAGCCTCTAACTATGGCTACACCTTC
CDR3 protein: CASSPGTASNYGYTF

D gene: -
V gene: TRBV9
clone size: -
J gene: TRBJ2-7
CDR3 DNA: TGTGCCAGCAGCCCCGGAGTAGCGAAGGGCGAGCAGTACTTC
CDR3 protein: CASSPGVAKGEQYF

D gene: TRBD1
V gene: TRBV28
clone size: -
J gene: TRBJ2-1
CDR3 DNA: TGTGCCAGCACCACGACAGGACAGGCCCGCAATGAGCAGTTCTTC
CDR3 protein: CASTTTGQARNEQFF

D gene: -
V gene: TRBV28
clone size: once
J gene: TRBJ1-2
CDR3 DNA: TGTGCCAGCAGTTTGAGTAACTATGGCTACACCTTC
CDR3 protein: CASSLSNYGYTF

D gene: -
V gene: TRBV19
clone size: -
J gene: TRBJ1-5
CDR3 DNA: TGTGCCAGTAGTATTACGGGATGGCAGCCCCAGCATTTT
CDR3 protein: CASSITGWQPQHF

D gene: -
V gene: TRBV28
clone size: -
J gene: TRBJ1-5
CDR3 DNA: TGTGCCAGCAGTTTAATCAGACAGCCCCAGCATTTT
CDR3 protein: CASSLIRQPQHF

D gene: -
V gene: TRBV9
clone size: -
J gene: TRBJ2-7
CDR3 DNA: TGTGCCGGGGCGTACGAGCAGTACTTC
CDR3 protein: CAGAYEQYF

D gene: TRBD2
V gene: TRBV7-8
clone size: -
J gene: TRBJ2-1
CDR3 DNA: TGTGCCAGCGGAGACCTAGCGGGTAATGAGCAGTTCTTC
CDR3 protein: CASGDLAGNEQFF

D gene: TRBD2
V gene: TRBV6-5
clone size: -
J gene: TRBJ2-3
CDR3 DNA: TGTGCCAGCAGTAGACTAGCGGGGGCAGATACGCAGTATTTT
CDR3 protein: CASSRLAGADTQYF

D gene: -
V gene: TRBV29-1
clone size: -
J gene: TRBJ2-1
CDR3 DNA: TGCAGCGTTGAACGGTGGACAGATGAGCAGTTCTTC
CDR3 protein: CSVERWTDEQFF

D gene: -
V gene: TRBV5-4
clone size: -
J gene: TRBJ1-2
CDR3 DNA: TGTGCCAGCAGCTTGGGCCTAGGAGATGGCTACACCTTC
CDR3 protein: CASSLGLGDGYTF

D gene: -
V gene: TRBV5-1
clone size: -
J gene: TRBJ1-3
CDR3 DNA: TGCGCCAGCAGCTTGGGTATGACAATAGGAAACACCATATATTTT
CDR3 protein: CASSLGMTIGNTIYF

D gene: -
V gene: TRBV11-2
clone size: -
J gene: TRBJ1-1
CDR3 DNA: TGTGCCAGCAGCTTAGGACAGAGCACTGAAGCTTTCTTT
CDR3 protein: CASSLGQSTEAFF

D gene: TRBD2
V gene: TRBV13
clone size: -
J gene: TRBJ2-7
CDR3 DNA: TGTGCCAGCAGCACCGGGACTAGCGGGGGGGCTGGCGAGCAGTACTTC
CDR3 protein: CASSTGTSGGAGEQYF

D gene: TRBD1
V gene: TRBV5-6
clone size: -
J gene: TRBJ1-6
CDR3 DNA: TGTGCCAGCAGCTCTGGACAGGGGCGGTATAATTCACCCCTCCACTTT
CDR3 protein: CASSSGQGRYNSPLHF

D gene: -
V gene: TRBV27
clone size: -
J gene: TRBJ2-5
CDR3 DNA: TGTGCCAGCAGTTCACTGGGAGCCCAAGAGACCCAGTACTTC
CDR3 protein: CASSSLGAQETQYF

D gene: -
V gene: TRBV11-2
clone size: -
J gene: TRBJ1-5
CDR3 DNA: TGTGCCAGCAGCTTAGGTTACGGGTTCAATCAGCCCCAGCATTTT
CDR3 protein: CASSLGYGFNQPQHF

D gene: TRBD1
V gene: TRBV5-4
clone size: -
J gene: TRBJ2-7
CDR3 DNA: TGTGCCAGCAGCCCCTCGGGGACAGGGGCCTACGAGCAGTACTTC
CDR3 protein: CASSPSGTGAYEQYF

D gene: TRBD1
V gene: TRBV19
clone size: -
J gene: TRBJ2-7
CDR3 DNA: TGTGCCAGTAGACCCGGGACAGGGCCCTACGAGCAGTACTTC
CDR3 protein: CASRPGTGPYEQYF

D gene: -
V gene: TRBV4-1
clone size: few
J gene: TRBJ1-1
CDR3 DNA: TGCGCCATGCCACTAGACACTGAAGCTTTCTTT
CDR3 protein: CAMPLDTEAFF

D gene: TRBD2
V gene: TRBV19
clone size: -
J gene: TRBJ2-5
CDR3 DNA: TGTGCCAGTAAGGGTACCGGGGGGGGGACCCAGTACTTC
CDR3 protein: CASKGTGGGTQYF

D gene: TRBD2
V gene: TRBV30
clone size: -
J gene: TRBJ2-7
CDR3 DNA: TGTGCCTGGACCTCAAGGACTAGCGGGCTTTTCGAGCAGTACTTC
CDR3 protein: CAWTSRTSGLFEQYF

D gene: TRBD2
V gene: TRBV12-5
clone size: few
J gene: TRBJ2-3
CDR3 DNA: TGTGCCAGCTCCGGGAGGGCCTCGGATACGCAGTATTTT
CDR3 protein: CASSGRASDTQYF

D gene: TRBD2
V gene: TRBV27
clone size: -
J gene: TRBJ2-4
CDR3 DNA: TGTGCCAGCAGTTTTTCGCGGGGGGGCGAAAACATTCAGTACTTC
CDR3 protein: CASSFSRGGENIQYF

D gene: TRBD2
V gene: TRBV30
clone size: -
J gene: TRBJ2-2
CDR3 DNA: TGTGCCTGGGTGGGACTAGCGGGAAACACCGGGGAGCTGTTTTTT
CDR3 protein: CAWVGLAGNTGELFF

D gene: -
V gene: TRBV19
clone size: -
J gene: TRBJ2-4
CDR3 DNA: TGTGCCAGTAGTGGGCCGGCCAAAAACATTCAGTACTTC
CDR3 protein: CASSGPAKNIQYF

D gene: TRBD1
V gene: TRBV19
clone size: -
J gene: TRBJ2-7
CDR3 DNA: TGTGCCAGTAGTATCGGGGGGACAGGGTCGTACGAGCAGTACTTC
CDR3 protein: CASSIGGTGSYEQYF

D gene: -
V gene: TRBV5-1
clone size: once
J gene: TRBJ2-1
CDR3 DNA: TGCGCCAGCAGCTTGGGGGGGACTCACCCTGGGTACAATGAGCAGTTCTTC
CDR3 protein: CASSLGGTHPGYNEQFF

D gene: TRBD1
V gene: TRBV5-6
clone size: -
J gene: TRBJ1-5
CDR3 DNA: TGTGCCAGCAGCCAAGGACAGGGGGCCAATCAGCCCCAGCATTTT
CDR3 protein: CASSQGQGANQPQHF

D gene: -
V gene: TRBV7-2
clone size: once
J gene: TRBJ2-7
CDR3 DNA: TGTGCCAGCAGCTTCGGGGGGCAAGACGAGCAGTACTTC
CDR3 protein: CASSFGGQDEQYF

D gene: TRBD2
V gene: TRBV7-8
clone size: -
J gene: TRBJ2-1
CDR3 DNA: TGTGCCAGCAGCTTAGGTAGCGGGGGAAGATACAATGAGCAGTTCTTC
CDR3 protein: CASSLGSGGRYNEQFF

D gene: -
V gene: TRBV18
clone size: -
J gene: TRBJ1-1
CDR3 DNA: TGTGCCAGCTCACCACCAAGGGGAAACACTGAAGCTTTCTTT
CDR3 protein: CASSPPRGNTEAFF

D gene: TRBD1
V gene: TRBV27
clone size: -
J gene: TRBJ1-2
CDR3 DNA: TGTGCCAGCAGCGTAGGGGGCGGCTATGGCTACACCTTC
CDR3 protein: CASSVGGGYGYTF

D gene: TRBD1
V gene: TRBV5-4
clone size: -
J gene: TRBJ2-2
CDR3 DNA: TGTGCCAGCAGCCGACGACAGGGGCGGGCCACCGGGGAGCTGTTTTTT
CDR3 protein: CASSRRQGRATGELFF

D gene: TRBD1
V gene: TRBV9
clone size: -
J gene: TRBJ2-3
CDR3 DNA: TGTGCCAGCAGCCCAGACGTGACAGGGGGTGACCCAGATACGCAGTATTTT
CDR3 protein: CASSPDVTGGDPDTQYF

D gene: TRBD2
V gene: TRBV2
clone size: -
J gene: TRBJ2-7
CDR3 DNA: TGTGCCAGCAAGGGCGGGAGTAATTACGAGCAGTACTTC
CDR3 protein: CASKGGSNYEQYF

D gene: TRBD1
V gene: TRBV28
clone size: -
J gene: TRBJ1-2
CDR3 DNA: TGTGCCAGCAAAGATGGACAGGGGGCGCAGGCCTATGGCTACACCTTC
CDR3 protein: CASKDGQGAQAYGYTF

D gene: -
V gene: TRBV19
clone size: -
J gene: TRBJ2-2
CDR3 DNA: TGTGCCAGTAGTACTCGGACAATCGGGGAGCTGTTTTTT
CDR3 protein: CASSTRTIGELFF

D gene: -
V gene: TRBV11-2
clone size: -
J gene: TRBJ2-1
CDR3 DNA: TGTGCCAGCAGCTTCACACACAATGAGCAGTTCTTC
CDR3 protein: CASSFTHNEQFF